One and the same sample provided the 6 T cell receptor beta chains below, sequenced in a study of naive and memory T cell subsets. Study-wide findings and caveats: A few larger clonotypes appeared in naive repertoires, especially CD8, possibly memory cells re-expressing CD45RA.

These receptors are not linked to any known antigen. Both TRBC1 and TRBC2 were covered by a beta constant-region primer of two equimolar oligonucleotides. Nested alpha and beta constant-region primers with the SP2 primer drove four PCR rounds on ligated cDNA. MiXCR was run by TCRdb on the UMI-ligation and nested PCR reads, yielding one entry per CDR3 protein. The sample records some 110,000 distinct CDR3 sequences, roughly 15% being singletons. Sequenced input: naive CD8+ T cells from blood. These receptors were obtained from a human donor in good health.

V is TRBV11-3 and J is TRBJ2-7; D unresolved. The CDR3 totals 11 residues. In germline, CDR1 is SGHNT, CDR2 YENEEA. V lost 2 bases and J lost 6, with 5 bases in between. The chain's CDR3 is CASSLSSEQYF. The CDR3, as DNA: TGTGCCAGCAGCTTAAGCTCCGAGCAGTACTTC.

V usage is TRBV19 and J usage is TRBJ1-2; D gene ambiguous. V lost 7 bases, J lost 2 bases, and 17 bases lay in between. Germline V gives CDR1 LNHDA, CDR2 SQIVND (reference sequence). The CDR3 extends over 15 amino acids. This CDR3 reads CASNSLPTLNYGYTF. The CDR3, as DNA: TGTGCCAGTAATTCCCTACCCACACTGAACTATGGCTACACCTTC.

This CDR3 reads CASSSPGQTSSYEQYF. The DNA for the CDR3 is TGTGCCAGCAGCTCCCCGGGACAGACAAGCTCCTACGAGCAGTACTTC. The chain links TRBV7-8 to TRBJ2-7, with TRBD1 matching over 7 bases. CDR3 length equals 16 residues. V was clipped by 4 bases and J by 0 bases; unmatched bases: 9. Germline assignment: CDR1 SGHVS and CDR2 FQNEAQ.

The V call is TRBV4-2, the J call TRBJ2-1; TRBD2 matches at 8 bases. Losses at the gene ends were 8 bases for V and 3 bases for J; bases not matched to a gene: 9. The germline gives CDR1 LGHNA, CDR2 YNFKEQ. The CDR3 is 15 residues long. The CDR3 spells CASGTWGTSYNEQFF. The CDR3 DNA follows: TGTGCCAGCGGAACCTGGGGGACTAGCTACAATGAGCAGTTCTTC.

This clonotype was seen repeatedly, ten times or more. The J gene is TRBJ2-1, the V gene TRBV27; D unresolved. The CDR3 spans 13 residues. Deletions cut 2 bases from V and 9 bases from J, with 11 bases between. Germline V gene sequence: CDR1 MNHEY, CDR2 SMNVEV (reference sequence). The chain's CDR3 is CASSLGIDGEQFF. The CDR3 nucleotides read TGTGCCAGCAGTTTAGGCATCGATGGTGAGCAGTTCTTC.

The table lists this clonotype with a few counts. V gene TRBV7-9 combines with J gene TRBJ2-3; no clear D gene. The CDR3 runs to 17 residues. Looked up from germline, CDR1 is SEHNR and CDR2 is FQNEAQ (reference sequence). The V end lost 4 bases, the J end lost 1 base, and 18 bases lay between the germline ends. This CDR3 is CASSSTSEGWGTDTQYF. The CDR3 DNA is TGTGCCAGCAGCTCCACCTCGGAAGGGTGGGGCACAGATACGCAGTATTTT.